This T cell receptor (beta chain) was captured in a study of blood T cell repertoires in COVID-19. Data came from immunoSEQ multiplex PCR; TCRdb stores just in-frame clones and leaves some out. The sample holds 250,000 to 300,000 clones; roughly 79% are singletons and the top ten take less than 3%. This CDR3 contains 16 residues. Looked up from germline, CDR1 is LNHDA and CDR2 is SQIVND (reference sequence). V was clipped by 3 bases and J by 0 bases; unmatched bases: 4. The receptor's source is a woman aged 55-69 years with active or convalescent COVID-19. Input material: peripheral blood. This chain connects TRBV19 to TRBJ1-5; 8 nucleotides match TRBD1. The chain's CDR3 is CASSIPGGYSNQPQHF. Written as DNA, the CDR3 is TGTGCCAGTAGTATCCCAGGGGGCTATAGCAATCAGCCCCAGCATTTT.